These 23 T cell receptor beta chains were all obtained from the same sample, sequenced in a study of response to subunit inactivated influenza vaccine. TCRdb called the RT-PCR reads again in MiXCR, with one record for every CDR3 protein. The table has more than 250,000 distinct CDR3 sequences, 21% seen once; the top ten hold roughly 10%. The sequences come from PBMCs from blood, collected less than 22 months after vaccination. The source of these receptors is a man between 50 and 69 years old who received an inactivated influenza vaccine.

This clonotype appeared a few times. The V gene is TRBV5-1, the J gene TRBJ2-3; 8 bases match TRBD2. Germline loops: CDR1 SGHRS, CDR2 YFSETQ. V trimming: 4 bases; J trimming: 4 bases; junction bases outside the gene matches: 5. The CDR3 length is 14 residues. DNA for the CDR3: TGCGCCAGCAGCGGCGGACTAGCTTCAGATACGCAGTATTTT. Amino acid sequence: CASSGGLASDTQYF.

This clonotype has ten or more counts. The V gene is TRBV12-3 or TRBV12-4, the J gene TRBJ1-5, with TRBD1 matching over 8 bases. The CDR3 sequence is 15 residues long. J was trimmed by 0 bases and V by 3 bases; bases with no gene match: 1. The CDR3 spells CASSFGTGSNQPQHF. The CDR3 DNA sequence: TGTGCCAGCAGTTTCGGGACAGGTAGCAATCAGCCCCAGCATTTT.

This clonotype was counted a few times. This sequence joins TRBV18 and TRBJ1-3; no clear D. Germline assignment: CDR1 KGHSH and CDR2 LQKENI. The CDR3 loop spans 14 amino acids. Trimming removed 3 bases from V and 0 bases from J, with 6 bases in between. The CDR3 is CASSPSYSGNTIYF. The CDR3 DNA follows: TGTGCCAGCTCACCGAGTTACTCTGGAAACACCATATATTTT.

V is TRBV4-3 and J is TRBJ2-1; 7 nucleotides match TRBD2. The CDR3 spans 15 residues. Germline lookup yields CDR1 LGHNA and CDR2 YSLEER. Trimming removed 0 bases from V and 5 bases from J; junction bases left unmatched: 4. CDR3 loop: CASSQEGGGNNEQFF. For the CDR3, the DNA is TGCGCCAGCAGCCAAGAGGGCGGGGGAAACAATGAGCAGTTCTTC.

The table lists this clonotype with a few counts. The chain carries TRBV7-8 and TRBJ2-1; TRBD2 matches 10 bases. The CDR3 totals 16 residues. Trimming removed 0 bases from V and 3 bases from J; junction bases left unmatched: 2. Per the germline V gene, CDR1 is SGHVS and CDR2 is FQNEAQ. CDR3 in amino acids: CASSLAGTSVYNEQFF. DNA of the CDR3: TGTGCCAGCAGCTTAGCGGGGACTAGCGTCTACAATGAGCAGTTCTTC.

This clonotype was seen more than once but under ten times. In nucleotides, the CDR3 is TGTGCCAGTAGCTCCGTGGGACAATCCCCCTATGGCTACACCTTC. Translated, it gives CASSSVGQSPYGYTF. The chain recombines TRBV19 with TRBJ1-2, with a possible D match to TRBD1 (6 bases). This CDR3 comprises 15 residues. V shed 6 bases and J shed 4 bases, with 18 bases lying between them. CDR1 is LNHDA, CDR2 SQIVND, per germline (reference sequence).

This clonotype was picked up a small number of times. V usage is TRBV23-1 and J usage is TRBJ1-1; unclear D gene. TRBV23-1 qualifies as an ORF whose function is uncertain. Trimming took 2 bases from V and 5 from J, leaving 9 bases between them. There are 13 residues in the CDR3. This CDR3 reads CASSQPTRTEAFF. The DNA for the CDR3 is TGCGCCAGCAGTCAACCGACTCGTACTGAAGCTTTCTTT.

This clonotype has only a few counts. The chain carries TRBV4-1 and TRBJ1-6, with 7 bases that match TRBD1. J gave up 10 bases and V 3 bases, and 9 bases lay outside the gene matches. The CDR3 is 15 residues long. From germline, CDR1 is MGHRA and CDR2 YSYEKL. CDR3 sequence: CASSQRQGEKSPLHF. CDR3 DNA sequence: TGCGCCAGCAGCCAGAGACAGGGAGAGAAATCACCCCTCCACTTT.

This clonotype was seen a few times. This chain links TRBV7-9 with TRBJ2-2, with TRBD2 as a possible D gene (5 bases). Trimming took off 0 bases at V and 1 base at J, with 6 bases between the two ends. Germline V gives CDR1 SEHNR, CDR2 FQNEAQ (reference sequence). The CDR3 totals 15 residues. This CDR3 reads CASSLASGNTGELFF. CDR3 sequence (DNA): TGTGCCAGCAGCTTAGCGAGCGGGAACACCGGGGAGCTGTTTTTT.

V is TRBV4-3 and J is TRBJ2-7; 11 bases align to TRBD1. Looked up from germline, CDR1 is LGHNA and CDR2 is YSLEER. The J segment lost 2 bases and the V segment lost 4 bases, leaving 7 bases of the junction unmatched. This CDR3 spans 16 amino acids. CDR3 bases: TGCGCCAGCAGCCGCTCCGGGACAGGGGGAACCTACGAGCAGTACTTC. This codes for CASSRSGTGGTYEQYF.

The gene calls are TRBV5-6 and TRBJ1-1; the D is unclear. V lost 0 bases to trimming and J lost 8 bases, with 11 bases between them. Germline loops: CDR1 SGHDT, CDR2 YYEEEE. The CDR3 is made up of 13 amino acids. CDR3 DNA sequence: TGTGCCAGCAGCTTGGTCGGGGTTAAAGAAGCTTTCTTT. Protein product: CASSLVGVKEAFF.

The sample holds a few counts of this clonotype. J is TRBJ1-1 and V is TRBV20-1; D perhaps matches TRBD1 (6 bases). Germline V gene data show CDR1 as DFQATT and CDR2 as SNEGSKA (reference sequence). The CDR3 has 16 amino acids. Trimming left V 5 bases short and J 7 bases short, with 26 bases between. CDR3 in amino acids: CSADGLQGGGNGEAFF. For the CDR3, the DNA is TGCAGTGCTGACGGCCTACAGGGAGGGGGGAACGGTGAAGCTTTCTTT.

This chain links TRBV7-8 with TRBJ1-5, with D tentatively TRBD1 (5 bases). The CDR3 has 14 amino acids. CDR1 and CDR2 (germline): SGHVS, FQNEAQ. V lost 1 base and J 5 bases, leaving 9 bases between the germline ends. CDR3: CASSLDGDYQPQHF. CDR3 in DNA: TGTGCCAGCAGCTTAGATGGGGACTATCAGCCCCAGCATTTT.

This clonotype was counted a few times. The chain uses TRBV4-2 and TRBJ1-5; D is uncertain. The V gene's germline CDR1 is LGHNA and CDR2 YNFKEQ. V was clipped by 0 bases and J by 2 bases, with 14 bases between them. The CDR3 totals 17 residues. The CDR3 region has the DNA TGTGCCAGCAGCCAAGAGTCCCGAGGGCTTGGCAATCAGCCCCAGCATTTT. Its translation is CASSQESRGLGNQPQHF.

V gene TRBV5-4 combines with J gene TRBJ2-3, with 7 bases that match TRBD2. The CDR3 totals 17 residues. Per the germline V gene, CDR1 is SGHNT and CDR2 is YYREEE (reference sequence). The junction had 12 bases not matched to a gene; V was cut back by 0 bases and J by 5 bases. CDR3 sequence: CASSLGAYAGERDTQYF. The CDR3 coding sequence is TGTGCCAGCAGCTTGGGGGCCTATGCGGGAGAGCGAGATACGCAGTATTTT.

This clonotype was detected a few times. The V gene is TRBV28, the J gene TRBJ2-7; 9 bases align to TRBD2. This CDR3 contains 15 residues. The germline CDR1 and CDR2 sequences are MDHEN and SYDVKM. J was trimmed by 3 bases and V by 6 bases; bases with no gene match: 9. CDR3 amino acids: CASREGLATHYEQYF. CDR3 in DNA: TGTGCCAGCAGGGAGGGACTAGCCACCCACTACGAGCAGTACTTC.

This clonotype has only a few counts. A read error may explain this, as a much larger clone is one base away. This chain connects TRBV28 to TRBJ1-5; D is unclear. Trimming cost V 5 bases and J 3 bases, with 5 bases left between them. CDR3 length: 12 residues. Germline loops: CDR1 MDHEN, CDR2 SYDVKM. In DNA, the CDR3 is TGTGCCAGCAGTCCAGCCAATCAGCCCCAGCATTTT. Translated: CASSPANQPQHF. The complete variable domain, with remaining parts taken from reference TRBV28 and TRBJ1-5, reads DVKVTQSSRYLVKRTGEKVFLECVQDMDHENMFWYRQDPGLGLRLIYFSYDVKMKEKGDIPEGYSVSREKKERFSLILESASTNQTSMYLCASSPANQPQHFGDGTRLSIL.

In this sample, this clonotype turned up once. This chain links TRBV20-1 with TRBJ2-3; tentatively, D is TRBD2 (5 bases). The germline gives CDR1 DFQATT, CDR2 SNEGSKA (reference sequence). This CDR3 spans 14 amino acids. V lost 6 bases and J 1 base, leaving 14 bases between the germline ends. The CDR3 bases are TGCAGTGCCCTTTCAGGACTTCGCACAGATACGCAGTATTTT. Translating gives CSALSGLRTDTQYF.

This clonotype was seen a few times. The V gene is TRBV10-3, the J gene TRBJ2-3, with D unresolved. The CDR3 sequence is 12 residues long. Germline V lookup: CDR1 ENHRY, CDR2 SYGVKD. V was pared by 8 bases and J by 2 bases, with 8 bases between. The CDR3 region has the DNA TGTGCCATCCGCCGTGACACAGATACGCAGTATTTT. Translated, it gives CAIRRDTDTQYF.

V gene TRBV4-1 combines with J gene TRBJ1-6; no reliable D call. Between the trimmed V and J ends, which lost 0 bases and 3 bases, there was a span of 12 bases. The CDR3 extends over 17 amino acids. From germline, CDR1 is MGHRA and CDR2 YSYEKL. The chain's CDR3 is CASSQDRNSGYNSPLHF. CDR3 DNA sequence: TGCGCCAGCAGCCAAGATCGGAACAGTGGCTATAATTCACCCCTCCACTTT.

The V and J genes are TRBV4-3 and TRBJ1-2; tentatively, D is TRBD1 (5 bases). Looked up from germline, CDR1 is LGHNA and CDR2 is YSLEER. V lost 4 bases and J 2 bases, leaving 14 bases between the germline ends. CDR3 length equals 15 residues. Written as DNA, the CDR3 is TGCGCCAGCAGCCGCGCCCTGGACACCAACTATGGCTACACCTTC. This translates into CASSRALDTNYGYTF.

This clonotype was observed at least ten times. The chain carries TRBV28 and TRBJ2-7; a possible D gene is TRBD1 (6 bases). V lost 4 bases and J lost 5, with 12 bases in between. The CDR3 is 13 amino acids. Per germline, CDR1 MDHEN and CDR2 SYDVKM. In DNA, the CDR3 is TGTGCCAGCAGTTCAAACAGGGTCCACGAGCAGTACTTC. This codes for CASSSNRVHEQYF.

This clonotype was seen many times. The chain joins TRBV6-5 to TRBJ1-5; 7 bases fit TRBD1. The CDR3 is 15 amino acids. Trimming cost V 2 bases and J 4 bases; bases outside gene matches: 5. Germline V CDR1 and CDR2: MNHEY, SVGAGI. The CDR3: CASSYGPQGNQPQHF. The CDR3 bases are TGTGCCAGCAGTTACGGTCCACAGGGGAATCAGCCCCAGCATTTT.